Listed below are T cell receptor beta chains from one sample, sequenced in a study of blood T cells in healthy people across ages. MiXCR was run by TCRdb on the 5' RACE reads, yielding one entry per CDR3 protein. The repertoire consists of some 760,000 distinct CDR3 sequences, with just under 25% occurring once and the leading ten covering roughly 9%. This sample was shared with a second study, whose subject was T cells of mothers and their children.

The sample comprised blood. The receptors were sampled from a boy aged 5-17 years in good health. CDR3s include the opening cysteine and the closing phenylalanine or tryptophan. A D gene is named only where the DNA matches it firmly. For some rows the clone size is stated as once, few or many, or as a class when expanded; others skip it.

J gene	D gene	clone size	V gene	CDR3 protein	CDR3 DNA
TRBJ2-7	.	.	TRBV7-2	CASSLYGGITYEQYF	TGTGCCAGCAGCTTATATGGCGGGATTACCTACGAGCAGTACTTC
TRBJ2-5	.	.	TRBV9	CASSVGGDQETQYF	TGTGCCAGCAGCGTAGGGGGGGACCAAGAGACCCAGTACTTC
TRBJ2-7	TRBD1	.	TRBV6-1	CASSANRGSYEQYF	TGTGCCAGCAGTGCAAACAGGGGCTCCTACGAGCAGTACTTC
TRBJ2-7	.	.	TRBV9	CASSPGQPAYEQYF	TGTGCCAGCAGCCCAGGACAGCCTGCCTACGAGCAGTACTTC
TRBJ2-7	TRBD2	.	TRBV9	CASSPIAGGRSYEQYF	TGTGCCAGCAGCCCTATAGCGGGAGGCCGCTCCTACGAGCAGTACTTC
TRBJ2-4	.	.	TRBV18	CASSHGRVEAKNIQYF	TGTGCCAGCTCCCACGGTCGGGTGGAAGCCAAAAACATTCAGTACTTC
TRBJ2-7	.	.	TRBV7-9	CASSLDPPYEQYF	TGTGCCAGCAGCTTAGACCCCCCCTACGAGCAGTACTTC
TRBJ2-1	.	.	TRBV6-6	CASSPDSRSSYNEQFF	TGTGCCAGCAGTCCTGACAGCCGGAGCTCCTACAATGAGCAGTTCTTC
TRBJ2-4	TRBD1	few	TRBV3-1	CASSPDWTGENIQYF	TGTGCCAGCAGCCCGGATTGGACAGGGGAAAACATTCAGTACTTC
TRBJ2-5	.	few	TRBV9	CASSVEGRGETQYF	TGTGCCAGCAGCGTAGAGGGGCGTGGAGAGACCCAGTACTTC
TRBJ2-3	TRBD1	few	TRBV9	CASSLNPPGQGSTDTQYF	TGTGCCAGCAGCCTAAATCCCCCGGGACAGGGGAGCACAGATACGCAGTATTTT
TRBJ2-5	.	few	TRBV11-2	CASSPFRGEYQETQYF	TGTGCTAGCAGCCCGTTTCGAGGGGAATACCAAGAGACCCAGTACTTC
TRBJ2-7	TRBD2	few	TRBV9	CASSVHVAGDYEQYF	TGTGCCAGCAGCGTTCACGTAGCGGGGGACTACGAGCAGTACTTC
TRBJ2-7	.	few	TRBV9	CASSVGMSVHEQYF	TGCGCCAGCAGCGTTGGGATGTCAGTCCACGAGCAGTACTTC
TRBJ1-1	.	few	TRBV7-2	CASSLRWNTEAFF	TGTGCCAGCAGCTTAAGGTGGAACACTGAAGCTTTCTTT
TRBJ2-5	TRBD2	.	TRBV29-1	CSVEGGPGLGEGTQYF	TGCAGCGTTGAAGGGGGCCCGGGACTAGGCGAAGGGACCCAGTACTTC
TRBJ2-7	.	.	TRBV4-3	CASSQGTALSSYEQYF	TGCGCCAGCAGCCAAGGGACTGCCTTGAGCTCCTACGAGCAGTACTTC
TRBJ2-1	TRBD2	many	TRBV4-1	CASSQELAGVVYEQFF	TGCGCCAGCAGCCAGGAACTAGCGGGAGTTGTCTATGAGCAGTTCTTC
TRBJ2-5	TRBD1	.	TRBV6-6	CASSSADRAEETQYF	TGTGCCAGCAGTTCCGCCGACAGGGCAGAAGAGACTCAGTACTTC
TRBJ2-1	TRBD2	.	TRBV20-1	CSASGTSGSSYNEQFF	TGCAGTGCGTCCGGGACTAGCGGGAGCTCCTACAATGAGCAGTTCTTC
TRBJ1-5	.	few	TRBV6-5	CASKVGSESNQPQHF	TGTGCCAGCAAGGTTGGTTCGGAAAGCAATCAGCCCCAGCATTTT
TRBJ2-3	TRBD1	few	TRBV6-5	CASSYQGASDTQYF	TGTGCCAGCAGTTACCAGGGGGCTTCGGATACGCAGTATTTT
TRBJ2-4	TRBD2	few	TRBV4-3	CASSLIPAGGGADAKNIQYF	TGCGCCAGCAGCCTGATCCCCGCGGGCGGGGGGGCCGATGCCAAAAACATTCAGTACTTC
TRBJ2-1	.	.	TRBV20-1	CSATSPRSGTNEQFF	TGCAGTGCTACCTCACCCCGATCTGGGACGAATGAGCAGTTCTTC
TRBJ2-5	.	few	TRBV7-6	CASSAITGKGFF	TGTGCCAGCAGCGCGATTACAGGAAAGGGGTTCTTC
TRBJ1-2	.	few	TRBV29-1	CSLNKGGGYTF	TGCAGCCTCAACAAGGGCGGTGGCTACACCTTC
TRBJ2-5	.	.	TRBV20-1	CSARVVGGREMRETQYF	TGCAGTGCTAGAGTGGTCGGTGGTCGGGAGATGCGGGAGACCCAGTACTTC
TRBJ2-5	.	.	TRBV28	CASSLGDRDGGGTQYF	TGTGCCAGCAGTTTAGGCGACAGGGACGGAGGGGGGACCCAGTACTTC
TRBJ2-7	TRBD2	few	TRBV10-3	CAISDPQLAGAYEQYF	TGTGCCATCAGTGACCCCCAACTAGCGGGAGCCTACGAGCAGTACTTC
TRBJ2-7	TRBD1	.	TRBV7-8	CASSTPNRGTYEQYF	TGTGCCAGCAGCACCCCTAACAGGGGAACTTACGAGCAGTACTTC
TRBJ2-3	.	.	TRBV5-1	CASSFLEVARTDTQYF	TGCGCCAGCAGCTTTTTGGAGGTCGCCCGGACAGATACGCAGTATTTT
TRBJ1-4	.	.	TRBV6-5	CASSYSRGAGEKLFF	TGTGCCAGCAGTTACTCGAGGGGTGCAGGGGAAAAACTGTTTTTT
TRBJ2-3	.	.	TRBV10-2	CASSEPPFGDTQYF	TGCGCCAGCAGTGAGCCCCCCTTCGGAGATACGCAGTATTTT
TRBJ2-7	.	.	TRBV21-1	CASSKAVYRWVYEQYF	TGTGCCAGCAGCAAAGCAGTGTACCGTTGGGTCTACGAGCAGTACTTC
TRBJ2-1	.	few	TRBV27	CASRGWRNEQFF	TGTGCCAGCAGGGGGTGGCGTAATGAGCAGTTCTTC
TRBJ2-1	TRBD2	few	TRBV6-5	CASSWTSGKSHEQFF	TGTGCCAGCAGTTGGACTAGCGGGAAGAGTCATGAGCAGTTCTTC
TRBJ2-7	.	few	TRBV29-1	CSVEGDGPSYEQYF	TGCAGCGTTGAAGGGGACGGGCCTTCCTACGAGCAGTACTTC
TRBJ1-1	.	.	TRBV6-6	CASSYSSQAFF	TGTGCCAGCAGTTACTCGTCCCAAGCTTTCTTT
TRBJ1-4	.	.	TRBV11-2	CASGPWTEREKLFF	TGTGCCAGCGGCCCCTGGACAGAACGTGAAAAACTGTTTTTT
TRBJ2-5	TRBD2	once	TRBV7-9	CASSLGLADDERYF	TGTGCCAGCAGCTTAGGGCTAGCGGACGACGAGCGGTACTTC